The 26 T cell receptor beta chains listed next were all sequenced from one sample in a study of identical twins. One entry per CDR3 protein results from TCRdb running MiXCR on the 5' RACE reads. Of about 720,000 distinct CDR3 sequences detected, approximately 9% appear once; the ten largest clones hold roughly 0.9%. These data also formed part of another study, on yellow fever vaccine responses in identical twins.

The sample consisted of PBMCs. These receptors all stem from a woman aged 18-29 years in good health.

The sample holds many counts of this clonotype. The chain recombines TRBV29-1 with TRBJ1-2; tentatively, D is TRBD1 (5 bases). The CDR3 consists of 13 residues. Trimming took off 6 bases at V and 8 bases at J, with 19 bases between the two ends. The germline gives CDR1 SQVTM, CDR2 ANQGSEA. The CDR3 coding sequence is TGCAGCGTCGAGCCGGGACTGATAGGGGGCTACACCTTC. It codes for CSVEPGLIGGYTF.

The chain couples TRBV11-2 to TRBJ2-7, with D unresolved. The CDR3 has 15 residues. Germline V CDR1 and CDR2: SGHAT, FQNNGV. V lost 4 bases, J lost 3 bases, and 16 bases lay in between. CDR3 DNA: TGTGCCAGCAGCTCCGCCAGGCGAACCTACTACGAGCAGTACTTC. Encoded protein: CASSSARRTYYEQYF.

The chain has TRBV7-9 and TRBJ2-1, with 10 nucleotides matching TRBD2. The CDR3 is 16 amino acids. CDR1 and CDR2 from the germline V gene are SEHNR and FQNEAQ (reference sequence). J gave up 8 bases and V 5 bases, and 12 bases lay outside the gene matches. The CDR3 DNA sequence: TGTGCCAGCAGCGGACTAACTAGCGGGATTTACGATGAGCAGTTCTTC. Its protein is CASSGLTSGIYDEQFF. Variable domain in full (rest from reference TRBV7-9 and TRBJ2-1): DTGVSQNPRHKITKRGQNVTFRCDPISEHNRLYWYRQTLGQGPEFLTYFQNEAQLEKSRLLSDRFSAERPKGSFSTLEIQRTEQGDSAMYLCASSGLTSGIYDEQFFGPGTRLTVL.

CDR3 loop: CASSQPPFQETQYF. CDR3 nucleotides: TGTGCCAGCAGCCAACCTCCGTTCCAAGAGACCCAGTACTTC. The V and J genes are TRBV3-1 and TRBJ2-5, with D hard to call. From germline, CDR1 is LGHDT and CDR2 YNNKEL (reference sequence). The CDR3 runs 14 residues. The germline V and J ends were trimmed by 2 bases and 1 base, with 8 bases remaining between them.

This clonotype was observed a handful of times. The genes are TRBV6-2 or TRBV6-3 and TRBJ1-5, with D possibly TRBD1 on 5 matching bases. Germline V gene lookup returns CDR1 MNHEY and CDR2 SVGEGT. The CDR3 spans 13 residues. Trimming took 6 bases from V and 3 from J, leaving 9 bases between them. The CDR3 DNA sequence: TGTGCCAGCAGCTGGGGCAACAATCAGCCCCAGCATTTT. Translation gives CASSWGNNQPQHF.

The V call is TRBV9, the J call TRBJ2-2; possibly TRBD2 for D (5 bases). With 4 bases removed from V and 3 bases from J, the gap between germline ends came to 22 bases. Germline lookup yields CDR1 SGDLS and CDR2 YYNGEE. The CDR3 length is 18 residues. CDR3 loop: CASSYSGSSLGDTGELFF. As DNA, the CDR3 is TGTGCCAGCAGCTATTCCGGATCCTCCCTCGGGGACACCGGGGAGCTGTTTTTT.

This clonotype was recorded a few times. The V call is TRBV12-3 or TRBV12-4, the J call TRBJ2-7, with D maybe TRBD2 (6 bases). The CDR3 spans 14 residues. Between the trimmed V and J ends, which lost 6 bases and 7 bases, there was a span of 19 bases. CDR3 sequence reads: CASSLGGGGSEQYF. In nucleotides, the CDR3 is TGTGCCAGCAGCCTGGGGGGAGGAGGATCTGAGCAGTACTTC.

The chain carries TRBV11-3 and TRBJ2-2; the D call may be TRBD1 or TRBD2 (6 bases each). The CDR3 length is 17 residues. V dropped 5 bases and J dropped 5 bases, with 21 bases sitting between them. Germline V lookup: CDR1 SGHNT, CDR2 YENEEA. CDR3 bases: TGTGCCAGCAGCCCGCGATGGGGGGCTAGAGGGACCGGGGAGCTGTTTTTT. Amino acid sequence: CASSPRWGARGTGELFF.

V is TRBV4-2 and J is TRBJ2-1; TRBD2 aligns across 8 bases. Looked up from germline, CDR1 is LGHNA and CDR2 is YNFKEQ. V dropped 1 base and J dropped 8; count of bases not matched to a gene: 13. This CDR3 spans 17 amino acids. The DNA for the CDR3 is TGTGCCAGCAGCCAAGCCACACTGGGACTAGGTCCCGATGAGCAGTTCTTC. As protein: CASSQATLGLGPDEQFF.

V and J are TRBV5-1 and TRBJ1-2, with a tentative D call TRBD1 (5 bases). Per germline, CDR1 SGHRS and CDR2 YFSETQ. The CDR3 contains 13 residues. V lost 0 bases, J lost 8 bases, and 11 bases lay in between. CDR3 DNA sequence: TGCGCCAGCAGCTTGGAATTGGGGGACGGCTACACCTTC. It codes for CASSLELGDGYTF. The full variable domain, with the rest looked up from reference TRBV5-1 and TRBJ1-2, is KAGVTQTPRYLIKTRGQQVTLSCSPISGHRSVSWYQQTPGQGLQFLFEYFSETQRNKGNFPGRFSGRQFSNSRSEMNVSTLELGDSALYLCASSLELGDGYTFGSGTRLTVV.

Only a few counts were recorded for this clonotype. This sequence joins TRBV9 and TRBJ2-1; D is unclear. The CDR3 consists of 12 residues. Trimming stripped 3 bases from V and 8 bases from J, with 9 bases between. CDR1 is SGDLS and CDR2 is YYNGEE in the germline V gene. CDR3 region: CASSGQSYEQFF. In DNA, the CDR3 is TGTGCCAGCAGCGGGCAGTCGTATGAGCAGTTCTTC.

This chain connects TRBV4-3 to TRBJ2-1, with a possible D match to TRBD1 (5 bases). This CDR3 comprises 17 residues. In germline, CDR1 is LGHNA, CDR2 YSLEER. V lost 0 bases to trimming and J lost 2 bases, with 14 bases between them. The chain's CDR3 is CASSQDPPTVPYNEQFF. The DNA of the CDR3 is TGCGCCAGCAGCCAAGATCCCCCGACAGTTCCCTACAATGAGCAGTTCTTC.

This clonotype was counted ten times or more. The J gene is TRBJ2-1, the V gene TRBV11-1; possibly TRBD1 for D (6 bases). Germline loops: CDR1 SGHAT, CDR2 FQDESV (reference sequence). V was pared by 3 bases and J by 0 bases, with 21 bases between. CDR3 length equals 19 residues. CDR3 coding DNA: TGTGCCAGCAGCTTTCCGGACAGCGACTTCACGAGCTCCTACAATGAGCAGTTCTTC. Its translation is CASSFPDSDFTSSYNEQFF. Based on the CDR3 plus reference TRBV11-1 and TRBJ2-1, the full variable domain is EAEVAQSPRYKITEKSQAVAFWCDPISGHATLYWYRQILGQGPELLVQFQDESVVDDSQLPKDRFSAERLKGVDSTLKIQPAELGDSAMYLCASSFPDSDFTSSYNEQFFGPGTRLTVL.

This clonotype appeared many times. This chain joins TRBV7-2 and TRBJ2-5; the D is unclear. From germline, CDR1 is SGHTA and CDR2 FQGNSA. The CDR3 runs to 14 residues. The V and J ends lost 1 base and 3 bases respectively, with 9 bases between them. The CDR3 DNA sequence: TGTGCCAGCAGCTTAGGCCTGGGTAAAGAGACCCAGTACTTC. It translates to CASSLGLGKETQYF.

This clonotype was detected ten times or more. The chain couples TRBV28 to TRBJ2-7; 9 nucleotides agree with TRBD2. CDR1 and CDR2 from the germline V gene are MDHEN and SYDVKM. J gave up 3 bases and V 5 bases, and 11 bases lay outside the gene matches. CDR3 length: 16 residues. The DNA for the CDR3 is TGTGCCAGCAGTCCCTTGGGGTTTAGCGGGAGCTACGAGCAGTACTTC. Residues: CASSPLGFSGSYEQYF.

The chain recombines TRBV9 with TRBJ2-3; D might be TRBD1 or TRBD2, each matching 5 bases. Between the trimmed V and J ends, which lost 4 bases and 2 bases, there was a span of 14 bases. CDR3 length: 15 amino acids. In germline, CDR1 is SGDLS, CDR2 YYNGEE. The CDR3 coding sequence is TGTGCCAGCAGCCCCGGGGACCGTGCCACAGATACGCAGTATTTT. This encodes CASSPGDRATDTQYF.

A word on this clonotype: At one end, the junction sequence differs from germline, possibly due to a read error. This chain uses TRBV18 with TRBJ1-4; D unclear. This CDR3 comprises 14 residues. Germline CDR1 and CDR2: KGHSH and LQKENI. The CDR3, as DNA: TGTGCCAGCTCACGCGATACGACTAATGTAAAACTGTTTTTT. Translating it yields CASSRDTTNVKLFF.

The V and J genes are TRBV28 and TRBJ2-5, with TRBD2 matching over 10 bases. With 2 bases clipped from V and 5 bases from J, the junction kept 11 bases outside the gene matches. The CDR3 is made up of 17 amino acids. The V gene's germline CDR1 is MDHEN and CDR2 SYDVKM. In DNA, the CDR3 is TGTGCCAGCAGTTTACTCTCGGCTAGCGGGAGTTCGGAGACCCAGTACTTC. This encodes CASSLLSASGSSETQYF. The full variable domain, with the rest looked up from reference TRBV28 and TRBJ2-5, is DVKVTQSSRYLVKRTGEKVFLECVQDMDHENMFWYRQDPGLGLRLIYFSYDVKMKEKGDIPEGYSVSREKKERFSLILESASTNQTSMYLCASSLLSASGSSETQYFGPGTRLLVL.

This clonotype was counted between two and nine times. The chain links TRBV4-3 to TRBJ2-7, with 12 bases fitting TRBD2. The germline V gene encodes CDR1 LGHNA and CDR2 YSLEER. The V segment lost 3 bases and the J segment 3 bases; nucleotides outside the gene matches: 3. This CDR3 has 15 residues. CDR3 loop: CASSQTSGSVYEQYF. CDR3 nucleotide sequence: TGCGCCAGCAGCCAGACTAGCGGGAGTGTCTACGAGCAGTACTTC.

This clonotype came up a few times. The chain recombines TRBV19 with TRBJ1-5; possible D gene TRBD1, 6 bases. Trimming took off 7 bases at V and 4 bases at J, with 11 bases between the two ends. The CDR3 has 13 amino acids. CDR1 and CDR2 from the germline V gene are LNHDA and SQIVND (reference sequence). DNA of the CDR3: TGTGCCAGTAAGGGGGACTGGAATCAGCCCCAGCATTTT. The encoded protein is CASKGDWNQPQHF.

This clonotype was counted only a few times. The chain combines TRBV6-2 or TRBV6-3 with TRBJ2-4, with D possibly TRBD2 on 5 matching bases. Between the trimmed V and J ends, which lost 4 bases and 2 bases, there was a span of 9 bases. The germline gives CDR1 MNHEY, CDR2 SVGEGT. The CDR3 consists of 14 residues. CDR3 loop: CASSWPGTKNIQYF. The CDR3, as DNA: TGTGCCAGCAGTTGGCCGGGGACCAAAAACATTCAGTACTTC.

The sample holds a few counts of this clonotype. The CDR3 reads CASRNTGLYALYF. In DNA, the CDR3 is TGTGCCAGCAGAAACACAGGCCTCTACGCATTGTACTTC. The chain joins TRBV27 to TRBJ2-7; tentatively, D is TRBD1 (5 bases). Trimming stripped 6 bases from V and 12 bases from J, with 21 bases between. Germline V gives CDR1 MNHEY, CDR2 SMNVEV (reference sequence). The CDR3 is 13 amino acids.

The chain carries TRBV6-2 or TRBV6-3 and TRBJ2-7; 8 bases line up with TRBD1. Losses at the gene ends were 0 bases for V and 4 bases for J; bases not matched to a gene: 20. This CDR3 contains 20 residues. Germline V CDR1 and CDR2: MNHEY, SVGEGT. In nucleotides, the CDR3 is TGTGCCAGCAGTTACTCACCCGGGACAGGATCATCGGGAGTGGGATACGAGCAGTACTTC. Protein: CASSYSPGTGSSGVGYEQYF.

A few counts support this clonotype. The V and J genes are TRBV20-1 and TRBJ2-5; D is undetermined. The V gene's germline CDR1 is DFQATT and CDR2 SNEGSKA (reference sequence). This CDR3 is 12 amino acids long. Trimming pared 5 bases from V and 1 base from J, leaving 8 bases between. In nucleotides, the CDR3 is TGCAGTGCTGGGGTGATCCAAGAGACCCAGTACTTC. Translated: CSAGVIQETQYF.

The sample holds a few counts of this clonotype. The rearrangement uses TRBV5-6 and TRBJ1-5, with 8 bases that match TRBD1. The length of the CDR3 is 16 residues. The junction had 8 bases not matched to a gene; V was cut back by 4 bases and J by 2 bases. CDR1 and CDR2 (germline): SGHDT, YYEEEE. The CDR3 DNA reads TGTGCCAGCAGCGGAAGCAGGGGGCATCGCAATCAGCCCCAGCATTTT. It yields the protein CASSGSRGHRNQPQHF. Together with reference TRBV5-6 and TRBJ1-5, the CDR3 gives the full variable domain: DAGVTQSPTHLIKTRGQQVTLRCSPKSGHDTVSWYQQALGQGPQFIFQYYEEEERQRGNFPDRFSGHQFPNYSSELNVNALLLGDSALYLCASSGSRGHRNQPQHFGDGTRLSIL.

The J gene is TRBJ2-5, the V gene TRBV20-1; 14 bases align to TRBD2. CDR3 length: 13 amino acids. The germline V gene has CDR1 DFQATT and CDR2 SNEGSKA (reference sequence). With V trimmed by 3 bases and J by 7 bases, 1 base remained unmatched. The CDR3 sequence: CSARGTSGGTQYF. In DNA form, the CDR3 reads TGCAGTGCTAGGGGGACTAGCGGGGGGACCCAGTACTTC.